These T cell receptor beta chains were read from a single sample in a study of cytomegalovirus exposure and HLA in healthy donors. The data were produced by immunoSEQ multiplex PCR, yet TCRdb's version contains in-frame clones alone and is incomplete. The sample has around 200,000 clones, around 81% seen once. Sequencing was done on a sample of PBMCs. The origin of the receptors is a woman in her twenties or thirties in good health and CMV-seropositive. Both conserved end residues are part of each CDR3. The D gene is left open where the match is weak. The size field is filled for only some rows; it gives once, few, many or a size class.

j_call d_call clone_size v_call cdr3_nt cdr3_aa
TRBJ2-7 TRBD1 NA TRBV28 TGTGCCAGCAGTTCATCCGGGACAGGGGTCCACGAGCAGTACTTC CASSSSGTGVHEQYF
TRBJ1-1 TRBD1 once TRBV6-1 TGTGCCAGCAGCGGACAGGTTGAAGCTTTCTTT CASSGQVEAFF
TRBJ1-1 NA few TRBV4-3 TGCGCCAGCAGCCAAGCGCGGGGGGCCCGAGGCACTGAAGCTTTCTTT CASSQARGARGTEAFF
TRBJ1-6 TRBD1 NA TRBV30 TGTGCCTGGAGTGTACGAAAGGACAGGGGATCACCCCTCCACTTT CAWSVRKDRGSPLHF
TRBJ1-1 NA NA TRBV7-9 TGTGCCAGCAGCTTAACGGACTTTGAAGCTTTCTTT CASSLTDFEAFF
TRBJ1-4 NA NA TRBV7-9 TGTGCCAGCAGCTCCTATTCAGGGTTCGGGAATGAAAAACTGTTTTTT CASSSYSGFGNEKLFF
TRBJ2-4 TRBD2 NA TRBV7-2 TGTGCCAGCAGCTTAGTAGCGGGGGGAGTCATTCAGTACTTC CASSLVAGGVIQYF
TRBJ2-3 NA NA TRBV7-2 TGTGCCAGCAGCTCCCCGACAGGCCCCGACGGCACAGATACGCAGTATTTT CASSSPTGPDGTDTQYF
TRBJ2-5 NA NA TRBV30 TGTGCCTGGTGCGGGGTATGGCAAGAGACCCAGTACTTC CAWCGVWQETQYF
TRBJ2-7 TRBD2 NA TRBV19 TGTGCCAGTAGTAGAATAGCGGGGGGCCGCTCCTACGAGCAGTACTTC CASSRIAGGRSYEQYF
TRBJ1-2 NA NA TRBV18 TGTGCCAGCTCACCCGTACAAGGGGGGGCTTTTTATGGCTACACCTTC CASSPVQGGAFYGYTF
TRBJ1-1 TRBD1 NA TRBV29-1 TGCAGCGCCGAACCACAGGGGCGCACTGAAGCTTTCTTT CSAEPQGRTEAFF
TRBJ2-1 NA few TRBV2 TGTGCCAGCAGTGCGGAGACTAACGATGAGCAGTTCTTC CASSAETNDEQFF
TRBJ2-3 TRBD2 few TRBV7-2 TGTGCCAGCAGCCGAAGGAGCGGGAACACAGATACGCAGTATTTT CASSRRSGNTDTQYF
TRBJ1-1 NA NA TRBV6-5 TGTGCCAGCAGTTACCTCGGACAGCTTAACACTGAAGCTTTCTTT CASSYLGQLNTEAFF
TRBJ1-5 TRBD1 NA TRBV29-1 TGCAGCGTCACAGACAGGGGTAATCAGCCCCAGCATTTT CSVTDRGNQPQHF
TRBJ2-1 TRBD1 NA TRBV10-3 TGTGCCATCAGTGAGGTCAGGGGGCACGACAATGAGCAGTTCTTC CAISEVRGHDNEQFF
TRBJ1-1 NA NA TRBV19 TGTGCCAGTAAATTGAGGCCGAACACTGAAGCTTTCTTT CASKLRPNTEAFF
TRBJ1-6 TRBD1 NA TRBV6-5 TGTGCCAGCAGTTTTACAGGGGTAGGCTATAATTCACCCCTCCACTTT CASSFTGVGYNSPLHF
TRBJ2-7 NA NA TRBV2 TGTGCCAGCAGAACGGGGCGGGGCGAGCAGTACTTC CASRTGRGEQYF
TRBJ2-7 NA NA TRBV20-1 TGCAGTGCTGGGTACGGGGAGCAGTACTTC CSAGYGEQYF
TRBJ1-2 NA once TRBV4-3 TGCGCCAGCAGCCAAGATGCGGGGGGGCCCTATGGCTACACCTTC CASSQDAGGPYGYTF
TRBJ1-4 TRBD1 NA TRBV6-1 TGTGCCAGCAGTTCCCGAGGACAGGGAAATGAAAAACTGTTTTTT CASSSRGQGNEKLFF
TRBJ2-7 NA NA TRBV28 TGTGCCAGCAGTTTGGGCAGGAGGCCCTACGAGCAGTACTTC CASSLGRRPYEQYF
TRBJ2-1 TRBD2 NA TRBV7-7 TGTGCCAGCAGCTTGGGGCGGGGGAACAATGAGCAGTTCTTC CASSLGRGNNEQFF
TRBJ2-1 NA NA TRBV5-6 TGTGCCAGCAGCTCTACTTTCCGGGAGAAGGACAATAAGCAGTTCTTC CASSSTFREKDNKQFF
TRBJ2-3 NA NA TRBV13 TGTGCCAGCAGACCTCGGGACTCCACAGATACGCAGTATTTT CASRPRDSTDTQYF
TRBJ2-5 TRBD1 NA TRBV7-2 TGTGCCAGCAGCTTAGATGGACGACAGGGGGAGACCCAGTACTTC CASSLDGRQGETQYF
TRBJ1-1 TRBD1 NA TRBV27 TGTGCCAGCAGTTTGGGGACAGGGTACGGTGAAGCTTTCTTT CASSLGTGYGEAFF
TRBJ2-7 TRBD2 few TRBV11-2 TGTGCCAGCAGCCTACTTACGGGGACTAGCGTATACGAGCAGTACTTC CASSLLTGTSVYEQYF
TRBJ2-3 TRBD2 NA TRBV7-2 TGTGCCAGCAGCTTAGGCCTAACGAGGGAGGGAGATACGCAGTATTTT CASSLGLTREGDTQYF
TRBJ2-2 TRBD1 once TRBV28 TGTGCCGGCAGTAGACAGGGCTGGACCGGGGAGCTGTTTTTT CAGSRQGWTGELFF
TRBJ2-3 TRBD2 NA TRBV15 TGTGCCACCAGCAGAACTTATAGCGGGTCTAGCACAGATACGCAGTATTTT CATSRTYSGSSTDTQYF
TRBJ1-2 NA NA TRBV5-6 TGTGCCAGTGAGGGGGACCCACGAGGAATCTATGGCTACACCTTC CASEGDPRGIYGYTF
TRBJ1-1 NA NA TRBV28 TGTGCCAGCAGTTTACGGGGGGAGACTGAAGCTTTCTTT CASSLRGETEAFF
TRBJ2-7 TRBD1 NA TRBV27 TGTGCCTCTGGGAGACAGGGGGCTTACGAGCAGTACTTC CASGRQGAYEQYF
TRBJ1-1 NA NA TRBV10-1 TGCGCCAGCAGTGAGTCTACCAGGGGTACTGAAGCTTTCTTT CASSESTRGTEAFF
TRBJ1-1 NA NA TRBV29-1 TGCAGCGCCCGAGCAGGGATGGACACTGAAGCTTTCTTT CSARAGMDTEAFF
TRBJ2-6 NA few TRBV7-9 TGTGCCAGCAGCACCTCAGGGTTTGGGGCCAACGTCCTGACTTTC CASSTSGFGANVLTF
TRBJ1-2 TRBD1 NA TRBV28 TGTGCCAGCAAATCCCTTGGCGGGGGGACAGGGACTGGCTATGGCTACACCTTC CASKSLGGGTGTGYGYTF
TRBJ2-3 NA few TRBV11-2 TGTGCCAGCAGTCCCCTCTTGGGCCGCACAGATACGCAGTATTTT CASSPLLGRTDTQYF
TRBJ1-3 NA NA TRBV18 TGTGCCAGCTCGGCAGACTCTGGAAACACCATATATTTT CASSADSGNTIYF
TRBJ1-4 TRBD1 NA TRBV7-2 TGTGCCAGCAGCCCACAGGGGGGAGATAATGAAAAACTGTTTTTT CASSPQGGDNEKLFF